The 30 T cell receptor beta chains listed next were all sequenced from one sample in a study of regulatory T cells in long-lasting Graves disease. Combining iRepertoire HTBI primers with Arm-PCR of CDR3 regions, the authors built TCR beta libraries. Each CDR3 protein gets one entry after TCRdb re-called the multiplex PCR reads with MiXCR. The sample includes a few hundred thousand distinct CDR3 sequences, approximately 16% of them seen just once. Stated time point: newly diagnosed GD, antithyroid drugs for less than 3 months. Following extraction of RNA from PBMCs, that RNA was used to make the TCR library. This same sample was also taken into another study, of T cells in Graves' hyperthyroidism and ophthalmopathy.

The sample was peripheral blood mononuclear cells (PBMCs), taken at new diagnosis, from a patient treated with antithyroid drugs. All receptors come from a woman aged 40 to 49 with Graves disease.

This clonotype was seen a few times. The J gene is TRBJ2-7, the V gene TRBV3-1; 9 nucleotides align to TRBD2. The V gene end was trimmed by 6 bases and the J gene end by 8 bases; junction bases not matched to a gene: 11. Per the germline V gene, CDR1 is LGHDT and CDR2 is YNNKEL (reference sequence). The CDR3 has 14 residues. The CDR3 spells CASRPDSGRAQQYF. CDR3 DNA: TGTGCCAGCAGGCCAGATAGCGGGAGAGCTCAGCAGTACTTC.

This clonotype was detected many times. The chain uses TRBV20-1 and TRBJ2-2; D is perhaps TRBD1 (5 bases). The CDR3 sequence is 14 residues long. The germline V gene has CDR1 DFQATT and CDR2 SNEGSKA (reference sequence). V dropped 0 bases and J dropped 2 bases, with 7 bases sitting between them. The CDR3: CSARDRANTGELFF. DNA for the CDR3: TGCAGTGCTAGAGACAGGGCAAACACCGGGGAGCTGTTTTTT.

At least ten counts were recorded for this clonotype. The gene calls are TRBV29-1 and TRBJ2-7; D gene unclear. V gave up 4 bases and J gave up 0 bases, with 4 bases separating them. The CDR3 sequence is 11 residues long. Germline assignment: CDR1 SQVTM and CDR2 ANQGSEA. The CDR3 nucleotides read TGCAGCGTTGTCTACTCCTACGAGCAGTACTTC. This sequence encodes CSVVYSYEQYF.

This clonotype was seen a handful of times. The genes are TRBV20-1 and TRBJ2-1; 10 positions agree with TRBD2. Germline V lookup: CDR1 DFQATT, CDR2 SNEGSKA (reference sequence). Trimming cost V 4 bases and J 7 bases; bases outside gene matches: 7. This CDR3 is built from 14 residues. The CDR3 loop is CSATLAGNMNEQFF. The CDR3 bases are TGCAGTGCTACACTAGCGGGAAATATGAATGAGCAGTTCTTC.

This clonotype was detected ten times or more. The rearrangement uses TRBV29-1 and TRBJ2-1; 7 bases align to TRBD2. The CDR3 covers 17 residues. Trimming at V came to 4 bases and at J to 8 bases, leaving 20 bases not matched to a gene. Germline CDR1 is SQVTM and CDR2 is ANQGSEA. CDR3 region: CSVAHWARAGALDEQFF. As DNA, the CDR3 is TGCAGCGTTGCCCATTGGGCACGGGCGGGAGCTTTGGATGAGCAGTTCTTC.

This clonotype was recorded many times. This chain joins TRBV11-3 and TRBJ2-3; D remains unclear. The germline gives CDR1 SGHNT, CDR2 YENEEA. This CDR3 has 13 amino acids. V was pared by 2 bases and J by 5 bases, with 8 bases between. In DNA form, the CDR3 reads TGTGCCAGCAGCTTATTCACGGGAGATACGCAGTATTTT. Translation gives CASSLFTGDTQYF.

This clonotype was recorded a few times. The V and J genes are TRBV19 and TRBJ1-3; D unclear. This CDR3 spans 17 amino acids. CDR1 and CDR2 (germline): LNHDA, SQIVND (reference sequence). The germline V and J ends were trimmed by 2 bases and 0 bases, with 14 bases remaining between them. CDR3 region: CASSIKVHGSSGNTIYF. CDR3 DNA sequence: TGTGCCAGTAGTATAAAGGTCCACGGATCCTCTGGAAACACCATATATTTT.

This clonotype was seen ten or more times. The rearrangement joins TRBV11-2 to TRBJ1-6, with D hard to call. The CDR3 runs 12 residues. Germline V lookup: CDR1 SGHAT, CDR2 FQNNGV. The V end lost 3 bases, the J end lost 14 bases, and 11 bases lay between the germline ends. The DNA of the CDR3 is TGTGCCAGCAGCTTTCAGCCGGGATCCCTCCACTTT. It specifies CASSFQPGSLHF.

This clonotype was detected ten times or more. The V and J genes are TRBV19 and TRBJ2-3, with 13 nucleotides matching TRBD2. Unmatched junction bases numbered 8, after V lost 3 bases and J lost 2 bases. This CDR3 spans 18 amino acids. Germline CDR1 LNHDA, CDR2 SQIVND (reference sequence). Written as DNA, the CDR3 is TGTGCCAGTAGTATGGACCTGGGACTAGCGGGATTCACAGATACGCAGTATTTT. Protein product: CASSMDLGLAGFTDTQYF.

This clonotype was found many times. The J gene is TRBJ2-1, the V gene TRBV28, with a tentative D call TRBD2 (5 bases). Per germline, CDR1 MDHEN and CDR2 SYDVKM. The V end was cut by 6 bases, the J end by 4 bases, with 16 bases between. There are 15 residues in the CDR3. CDR3 residues: CASSLLSGAYNEQFF. CDR3 sequence (DNA): TGTGCCAGCAGCTTACTAAGCGGAGCTTACAATGAGCAGTTCTTC.

The V and J genes are TRBV28 and TRBJ2-5; D is ambiguous. CDR3 length: 13 amino acids. V shed 2 bases and J shed 2 bases, with 6 bases lying between them. The germline CDR1 and CDR2 sequences are MDHEN and SYDVKM. CDR3 loop: CASSLLTQETQYF. The CDR3 bases are TGTGCCAGCAGTTTACTAACTCAAGAGACCCAGTACTTC. The full variable domain, completed using reference TRBV28 and TRBJ2-5, is DVKVTQSSRYLVKRTGEKVFLECVQDMDHENMFWYRQDPGLGLRLIYFSYDVKMKEKGDIPEGYSVSREKKERFSLILESASTNQTSMYLCASSLLTQETQYFGPGTRLLVL.

This clonotype was counted many times. V gene TRBV12-3 or TRBV12-4 combines with J gene TRBJ2-7, with TRBD1 matching 10 bases. There are 15 residues in the CDR3. The J segment lost 2 bases and the V segment lost 6 bases, leaving 7 bases of the junction unmatched. The CDR3 is CASRATGGETYEQYF. The DNA of the CDR3 is TGTGCCAGCAGGGCGACAGGGGGCGAGACCTACGAGCAGTACTTC.

This clonotype was counted at least ten times. This rearrangement joins TRBV12-3 or TRBV12-4 to TRBJ2-7; 11 bases fit TRBD2. This CDR3 spans 15 amino acids. Trimming removed 6 bases from V and 3 bases from J; junction bases left unmatched: 7. This chain's CDR3 is CASSPSGRPDYEQYF. Written as DNA, the CDR3 is TGTGCCAGCAGCCCTAGCGGGAGGCCCGACTACGAGCAGTACTTC.

This chain links TRBV10-3 with TRBJ2-1; TRBD1 might be the D (6 bases). The CDR3 loop spans 14 amino acids. Deletions cut 3 bases from V and 6 bases from J, with 12 bases between. Germline V gene sequence: CDR1 ENHRY, CDR2 SYGVKD. DNA for the CDR3: TGTGCCATCAGTGAAGGGGGACAAATCAATGAGCAGTTCTTC. Its translation: CAISEGGQINEQFF.

This clonotype was detected many times. This chain uses TRBV27 with TRBJ2-5; D possibly corresponds to TRBD2 (5 bases). V was clipped by 6 bases and J by 2 bases, with 13 bases between them. Germline values: CDR1 MNHEY, CDR2 SMNVEV (reference sequence). The CDR3 length is 14 residues. The CDR3 nucleotides are TGTGCCAGCAGGTTTGCGGGTCTTCAAGAGACCCAGTACTTC. It yields the protein CASRFAGLQETQYF.

This clonotype was recorded at least ten times. CDR3 in amino acids: CATSGANVLTF. CDR3 coding DNA: TGTGCCACCTCTGGGGCCAACGTCCTGACTTTC. The V and J genes are TRBV15 and TRBJ2-6; no firm D call. V dropped 8 bases and J dropped 1 base, with 0 bases sitting between them. Germline loops: CDR1 LNHNV, CDR2 YYDKDF (reference sequence). CDR3 length: 11 residues. Full variable domain (rest looked up from reference TRBV15 and TRBJ2-6): DAMVIQNPRYQVTQFGKPVTLSCSQTLNHNVMYWYQQKSSQAPKLLFHYYDKDFNNEADTPDNFQSRRPNTSFCFLDIRSPGLGDTAMYLCATSGANVLTFGAGSRLTVL.

There are many counts of this clonotype. This chain joins TRBV14 and TRBJ2-1, with D possibly being TRBD2 (5 bases). CDR3 length: 14 amino acids. Between the trimmed V and J ends, which lost 4 bases and 5 bases, there was a span of 12 bases. Germline CDR1 SGHDN, CDR2 FVKESK. CDR3 region: CASSPSFGDNEQFF. The CDR3 nucleotides are TGTGCCAGCAGCCCTAGCTTTGGGGACAATGAGCAGTTCTTC.

The sample holds many counts of this clonotype. The gene calls are TRBV24-1 and TRBJ2-1; 7 bases match TRBD2. The CDR3 is 16 amino acids. Germline CDR1 is KGHDR and CDR2 is SFDVKD. V dropped 1 base and J dropped 0; count of bases not matched to a gene: 2. CDR3 in amino acids: CATSDFGDYSYNEQFF. CDR3 sequence (DNA): TGTGCCACCAGTGATTTCGGGGACTACTCCTACAATGAGCAGTTCTTC.

This clonotype was observed a few times. The V call is TRBV27, the J call TRBJ2-6, with D tentatively TRBD1 (7 bases). The CDR3 consists of 15 residues. Trimming stripped 4 bases from V and 9 bases from J, with 16 bases between. Germline CDR1 MNHEY, CDR2 SMNVEV (reference sequence). Here the CDR3 DNA reads TGTGCCAGCAGTTACTTGCAGGGGGAGGTCAACGTCCTGACTTTC. Encoded protein: CASSYLQGEVNVLTF. Drawing the rest from reference TRBV27 and TRBJ2-6, the complete variable domain is EAQVTQNPRYLITVTGKKLTVTCSQNMNHEYMSWYRQDPGLGLRQIYYSMNVEVTDKGDVPEGYKVSRKEKRNFPLILESPSPNQTSLYFCASSYLQGEVNVLTFGAGSRLTVL.

This clonotype showed up many times. The V gene is TRBV7-8, the J gene TRBJ2-5; 9 bases align to TRBD1. V lost 5 bases and J lost 7; bases outside the gene matches: 5. This CDR3 is built from 13 residues. Germline loops: CDR1 SGHVS, CDR2 FQNEAQ. The CDR3 coding sequence is TGTGCCAGCAGCCAAACAGGGGGCGGGACCCAGTACTTC. Its protein product is CASSQTGGGTQYF. The full variable domain, rest sourced from reference TRBV7-8 and TRBJ2-5, is GAGVSQSPRYKVAKRGQDVALRCDPISGHVSLFWYQQALGQGPEFLTYFQNEAQLDKSGLPSDRFFAERPEGSVSTLKIQRTQQEDSAVYLCASSQTGGGTQYFGPGTRLLVL.

V and J are TRBV11-1 and TRBJ2-7; D uncertain. This CDR3 spans 14 amino acids. Trimming shortened V by 5 bases and J by 5 bases, and 16 bases separated the two germline ends. Germline CDR1 reads SGHAT; CDR2 reads FQDESV (reference sequence). CDR3 sequence reads: CASSPLGLVHEQYF. As DNA, the CDR3 is TGTGCCAGCAGCCCCCTTGGGCTAGTCCACGAGCAGTACTTC.

This clonotype was counted many times. The chain carries TRBV30 and TRBJ2-4, with D possibly matching TRBD1 (5 bases). The CDR3 has 13 residues. V shed 5 bases and J shed 4 bases, with 12 bases lying between them. Per the germline V gene, CDR1 is GTSNPN and CDR2 is SVGIG (reference sequence). Here the CDR3 DNA reads TGTGCCTGGTGGCCCAGGGATAAAAACATTCAGTACTTC. Protein sequence: CAWWPRDKNIQYF.

The sample holds many counts of this clonotype. The chain couples TRBV20-1 to TRBJ1-1, with unresolved D. Germline lookup yields CDR1 DFQATT and CDR2 SNEGSKA (reference sequence). The CDR3 consists of 13 residues. With 0 bases removed from V and 1 base from J, the gap between germline ends came to 6 bases. The CDR3 DNA is TGCAGTGCTAGAGATCCGGGGAACACTGAAGCTTTCTTT. Protein product: CSARDPGNTEAFF.

This clonotype showed up many times. The chain has TRBV25-1 and TRBJ2-5; D possibly matches TRBD1 or TRBD2 (5 bases each). This CDR3 is built from 17 residues. Trimming took 3 bases from V and 5 from J, leaving 22 bases between them. Germline V gives CDR1 MGHDK, CDR2 SYGVNS. This CDR3 is CASSDPGAGPRSETQYF. The CDR3 DNA follows: TGTGCCAGCAGTGATCCTGGGGCGGGCCCAAGGTCCGAGACCCAGTACTTC.

This clonotype was seen many times. This sequence joins TRBV27 and TRBJ1-5, with D unresolved. V gave up 4 bases and J gave up 6 bases, with 16 bases separating them. Germline CDR1 MNHEY, CDR2 SMNVEV (reference sequence). The CDR3 loop spans 15 amino acids. The chain's CDR3 is CASSSSRTARQPQHF. The DNA for the CDR3 is TGTGCCAGCAGTTCGTCTCGGACCGCCCGTCAGCCCCAGCATTTT.

This clonotype was counted ten times or more. The J gene is TRBJ1-4, the V gene TRBV15; D may be TRBD1 (5 bases). The ends were cut back, 4 bases at V and 13 bases at J, with 13 bases in the middle. Germline lookup yields CDR1 LNHNV and CDR2 YYDKDF (reference sequence). This CDR3 is built from 12 residues. The CDR3 nucleotides are TGTGCCACCAGCAATCGACAGCGGAGACTGTTTTTT. Translated: CATSNRQRRLFF.

This clonotype has a handful of counts. The V gene is TRBV6-1, the J gene TRBJ1-4, with D possibly being TRBD1 (6 bases). The length of the CDR3 is 14 residues. The V gene's germline CDR1 is MNHNS and CDR2 SASEGT. Trimming removed 7 bases at V and 4 bases at J, with 13 bases between. CDR3 sequence: CASMGGNYNEKLFF. The DNA of the CDR3 is TGTGCCAGCATGGGGGGCAACTATAATGAAAAACTGTTTTTT.

The chain combines TRBV12-3 or TRBV12-4 with TRBJ1-1; D unclear. Trimming took off 3 bases at V and 7 bases at J, with 9 bases between the two ends. This CDR3 is built from 12 residues. The CDR3 DNA is TGTGCCAGCAGTTTGTGGGGATTTGAAGCTTTCTTT. It codes for CASSLWGFEAFF.

The gene calls are TRBV5-4 and TRBJ1-1; D gene unclear. CDR3 length: 16 amino acids. Trimming pared 0 bases from V and 2 bases from J, leaving 14 bases between. Germline-derived CDR1 and CDR2 are SGHNT and YYREEE (reference sequence). The CDR3 nucleotides are TGTGCCAGCAGCTTGGAACGGGGTGGGTACAACACTGAAGCTTTCTTT. This encodes CASSLERGGYNTEAFF.

At least ten counts were recorded for this clonotype. The genes are TRBV12-3 or TRBV12-4 and TRBJ2-7; D may match TRBD1 or TRBD2 (5 bases each). Trimming stripped 3 bases from V and 5 bases from J, with 8 bases between. CDR3 size: 12 residues. The CDR3 region has the DNA TGTGCCAGCAGTTTTGAGGGGAACGAGCAGTACTTC. It encodes CASSFEGNEQYF.